Following are 5 T cell receptor beta chains from one sample sequenced in a study of blood T cell repertoires in COVID-19. Method: immunoSEQ multiplex PCR; TCRdb's copy keeps in-frame clones and lacks some. The data hold about 210,000 clones, with more than 70% observed a single time. Sequences were obtained from peripheral blood. Receptors originate from a human donor in a cohort sampled during active COVID-19.

The chain joins TRBV30 to TRBJ2-5, with a weak D call TRBD2 (6 bases). Between the trimmed V and J ends, which lost 5 bases and 4 bases, there was a span of 17 bases. The CDR3 sequence is 14 residues long. CDR1 and CDR2 from the germline V gene are GTSNPN and SVGIG (reference sequence). The CDR3 protein is CAWDRDSLRETQYF. DNA for the CDR3: TGTGCCTGGGACCGGGACTCCCTCCGAGAGACCCAGTACTTC.

The CDR3 loop is CASGSLRDGGTDTQYF. The CDR3 DNA follows: TGTGCCAGCGGCTCCCTGCGGGATGGGGGCACAGATACGCAGTATTTT. The chain is built from TRBV28 and TRBJ2-3, with D tentatively TRBD2 (6 bases). Looked up from germline, CDR1 is MDHEN and CDR2 is SYDVKM. Trimming took 8 bases from V and 1 from J, leaving 19 bases between them. CDR3 size: 16 residues.

The chain links TRBV27 to TRBJ1-2; 10 bases map to TRBD1. Germline V gene data show CDR1 as MNHEY and CDR2 as SMNVEV (reference sequence). The junction had 6 bases not matched to a gene; V was cut back by 3 bases and J by 8 bases. CDR3 size: 14 residues. The CDR3 coding sequence is TGTGCCAGCAGTTTGGGGACAGGGGTCGGGGGCTACACCTTC. Its translation is CASSLGTGVGGYTF.

The rearrangement links TRBV16 to TRBJ1-5; D is uncertain. Trimming removed 1 base at V and 0 bases at J, with 7 bases between. CDR3 length equals 15 residues. Per the germline V gene, CDR1 is KGHSY and CDR2 is FQNENV. CDR3 DNA: TGTGCCAGCAGCCAATTCCCCTCTAGCAATCAGCCCCAGCATTTT. This translates into CASSQFPSSNQPQHF.

The rearrangement uses TRBV7-9 and TRBJ1-2; 7 nucleotides agree with TRBD1. CDR1 and CDR2 (germline): SEHNR, FQNEAQ (reference sequence). This CDR3 has 17 residues. V trimming: 3 bases; J trimming: 5 bases; junction bases outside the gene matches: 15. The CDR3 sequence is CASSFTSRQGGKYGYTF. CDR3 nucleotides: TGTGCCAGCAGCTTTACGAGCCGACAGGGCGGGAAGTATGGCTACACCTTC. The full variable domain, in which reference TRBV7-9 and TRBJ1-2 provide the parts outside the CDR3, is DTGVSQNPRHKITKRGQNVTFRCDPISEHNRLYWYRQTLGQGPEFLTYFQNEAQLEKSRLLSDRFSAERPKGSFSTLEIQRTEQGDSAMYLCASSFTSRQGGKYGYTFGSGTRLTVV.